These 32 T cell receptor beta chains came from one sample sequenced in a study of CD4 T cells in relation to SARS-CoV-2 and coronaviruses. Their cognate antigens are unknown. The assay was immunoSEQ multiplex PCR, and TCRdb's table has in-frame clones only and misses some. The sample holds 20,000 to 25,000 clones, 74% seen once. Before the COVID-19 pandemic, during about 2011-2019, CD4+ T cells were taken from unexposed donors. After about 10 days of culture, CD4+ T cells were isolated. Specimen: CD4+ T cells from PBMCs, cultured in vitro. Receptor source: a human donor in good health.

The gene calls are TRBV24-1 and TRBJ2-3; 8 bases map to TRBD1. V was pared by 5 bases and J by 3 bases, with 3 bases of the junction left unmatched. Looked up from germline, CDR1 is KGHDR and CDR2 is SFDVKD. The CDR3 is 14 residues long. As DNA, the CDR3 is TGTGCCACCAGTGGAGACAGGGGAACAGATACGCAGTATTTT. Its protein is CATSGDRGTDTQYF.

J is TRBJ2-7 and V is TRBV5-1; the match to TRBD2 covers 14 bases. The CDR3 extends over 18 amino acids. Germline CDR1 reads SGHRS; CDR2 reads YFSETQ. After removal of 4 bases from V and 3 bases from J, the junction contained 12 bases not matched to a gene. The DNA for the CDR3 is TGCGCCAGCAGCCTAACCCCAGGACTAGCGGGAGGCTTCTACGAGCAGTACTTC. Amino acid sequence: CASSLTPGLAGGFYEQYF.

The V gene is TRBV5-1, the J gene TRBJ1-2; TRBD1 agrees at 11 bases. This CDR3 region has 15 residues. Unmatched junction bases numbered 5, after V lost 3 bases and J lost 4 bases. The germline gives CDR1 SGHRS, CDR2 YFSETQ. This CDR3 is CASSSTDRGLYGYTF. CDR3 nucleotide sequence: TGCGCCAGCAGCTCCACGGACAGGGGGCTCTATGGCTACACCTTC.

This clone was observed a handful of times. V is TRBV2 and J is TRBJ2-1; D is uncertain. CDR1 and CDR2 from the germline V gene are SNHLY and FYNNEI. The length of the CDR3 is 13 residues. V was clipped by 3 bases and J by 10 bases, with 13 bases between them. The CDR3 nucleotides read TGTGCCAGCAGTGACGTACTTGGGGTCGAGCAGTTCTTC. This translates into CASSDVLGVEQFF.

The gene calls are TRBV30 and TRBJ1-1; D remains unclear. The CDR3 spans 13 residues. Trimming took off 0 bases at V and 6 bases at J, with 11 bases between the two ends. Looked up from germline, CDR1 is GTSNPN and CDR2 is SVGIG (reference sequence). The CDR3 DNA sequence: TGTGCCTGGAGTGTACGGCAAATCTCTGAAGCTTTCTTT. Translated, it gives CAWSVRQISEAFF.

The V gene is TRBV28, the J gene TRBJ2-7; 7 bases agree with TRBD2. The CDR3 is made up of 16 amino acids. The junction had 15 bases not matched to a gene; V was cut back by 4 bases and J by 6 bases. The germline V gene encodes CDR1 MDHEN and CDR2 SYDVKM. The CDR3 is CASSYPPGAGPPEQYF. In DNA, the CDR3 is TGTGCCAGCAGTTACCCCCCTGGAGCGGGGCCACCCGAGCAGTACTTC.

The CDR3 sequence is CASSPTPTGDEQFF. The CDR3 nucleotides are TGTGCCAGCTCACCAACCCCGACAGGAGATGAGCAGTTCTTC. The gene calls are TRBV18 and TRBJ2-1; D is perhaps TRBD1 (6 bases). The CDR3 length is 14 residues. The V end lost 2 bases, the J end lost 8 bases, and 13 bases lay between the germline ends. Germline CDR1 KGHSH, CDR2 LQKENI.

The rearrangement uses TRBV19 and TRBJ2-3; 7 positions agree with TRBD1. This CDR3 is built from 14 residues. Trimming removed 6 bases from V and 4 bases from J; junction bases left unmatched: 7. The germline V gene has CDR1 LNHDA and CDR2 SQIVND (reference sequence). CDR3 protein: CASRETGRSDTQYF. In DNA, the CDR3 is TGTGCCAGTAGAGAGACAGGGCGGTCAGATACGCAGTATTTT.

This clone was recorded a few times. The gene calls are TRBV4-2 and TRBJ1-2, with D possibly being TRBD1 (6 bases). This CDR3 is 14 amino acids long. V was pared by 1 base and J by 7 bases, with 13 bases between. Germline V lookup: CDR1 LGHNA, CDR2 YNFKEQ. The DNA for the CDR3 is TGTGCCAGCAGCCAAGTTCAACAGGGCAGTGGCTACACCTTC. It encodes CASSQVQQGSGYTF.

The table lists this clone with a few counts. V usage is TRBV6-6 and J usage is TRBJ2-7; tentative D call: TRBD1 (5 bases). Trimming removed 0 bases at V and 1 base at J, with 10 bases between. Germline values: CDR1 MNHNY, CDR2 SVGAGI (reference sequence). This CDR3 is built from 15 residues. This CDR3 is CASSYSSQGSYEQYF. The CDR3 DNA follows: TGTGCCAGCAGTTACTCGTCCCAGGGTTCCTACGAGCAGTACTTC.

A few counts support this clone. The chain recombines TRBV4-1 with TRBJ1-6; D is ambiguous. V was pared by 1 base and J by 3 bases, with 13 bases between. From germline, CDR1 is MGHRA and CDR2 YSYEKL. The CDR3 sequence is 17 residues long. The CDR3 sequence: CASSQAPVGYYNSPLHF. In DNA, the CDR3 is TGCGCCAGCAGCCAAGCACCGGTGGGGTACTATAATTCACCCCTCCACTTT.

In its sample, this clone was seen a few times. V and J are TRBV2 and TRBJ1-1; the match to TRBD1 covers 7 bases. CDR1 is SNHLY and CDR2 is FYNNEI in the germline V gene. J lost 1 base, V lost 6 bases, and 5 bases had no gene match. The CDR3 length is 14 residues. The DNA of the CDR3 is TGTGCCAGCAGGCCCGGGACAGCGAACACTGAAGCTTTCTTT. Translating gives CASRPGTANTEAFF.

V is TRBV9 and J is TRBJ1-2; 9 nucleotides match TRBD1. Germline CDR1 and CDR2: SGDLS and YYNGEE. The J segment lost 6 bases and the V segment lost 0 bases, leaving 0 bases of the junction unmatched. The CDR3 has 13 amino acids. The CDR3 sequence is CASSVDRGHGYTF. The DNA of the CDR3 is TGTGCCAGCAGCGTAGACAGGGGGCATGGCTACACCTTC.

The chain is built from TRBV7-3 and TRBJ1-1; D perhaps matches TRBD1 (5 bases). CDR1 is SGHTA and CDR2 is FQGTGA in the germline V gene. The CDR3 has 13 residues. V lost 5 bases, J lost 1 base, and 8 bases lay in between. CDR3 nucleotides: TGTGCCAGCAGCACGGGGCCGAACACTGAAGCTTTCTTT. It yields the protein CASSTGPNTEAFF.

This clone was recorded once. The chain couples TRBV5-5 to TRBJ1-3, with D uncertain. CDR3 length equals 15 residues. Germline lookup yields CDR1 SGHKS and CDR2 YYEKEE (reference sequence). Trimming pared 2 bases from V and 0 bases from J, leaving 9 bases between. The CDR3 DNA reads TGTGCCAGCAGCTTTTACTTCTCCTCTGGAAACACCATATATTTT. It translates to CASSFYFSSGNTIYF.

The chain couples TRBV18 to TRBJ2-1; D uncertain. Germline V gives CDR1 KGHSH, CDR2 LQKENI. The CDR3 loop spans 14 amino acids. Trimming shortened V by 4 bases and J by 6 bases, and 13 bases separated the two germline ends. CDR3 region: CASSRQDGGNEQFF. CDR3 coding DNA: TGTGCCAGCTCACGTCAGGACGGCGGCAATGAGCAGTTCTTC.

The rearrangement links TRBV9 to TRBJ2-1, with D maybe TRBD2 (6 bases). V was clipped by 0 bases and J by 6 bases, with 13 bases between them. Germline V CDR1 and CDR2: SGDLS, YYNGEE. This CDR3 spans 15 amino acids. CDR3 sequence reads: CASSVAGEPANEQFF. CDR3 sequence (DNA): TGTGCCAGCAGCGTAGCGGGGGAACCCGCCAATGAGCAGTTCTTC.

This rearrangement joins TRBV3-1 (or the pseudogene TRBV3-2) to TRBJ2-1, with D unresolved. The CDR3 is 18 amino acids. V dropped 2 bases and J dropped 8 bases, with 25 bases sitting between them. The V gene's germline CDR1 is LGHDT and CDR2 YNNKEL (reference sequence). The CDR3 nucleotides are TGTGCCAGCAGCCAAAGAGCGCGCGGCCCGGGTTCGCGCGATGAGCAGTTCTTC. This codes for CASSQRARGPGSRDEQFF.

The rearrangement joins TRBV5-1 to TRBJ1-6, with TRBD1 matching over 9 bases. From germline, CDR1 is SGHRS and CDR2 YFSETQ. The CDR3 runs to 15 residues. V gave up 3 bases and J gave up 8 bases; unmatched junction bases: 6. In DNA, the CDR3 is TGCGCCAGCAGCTCACAACAGGGGGCGTATTCACCCCTCCACTTT. Residues: CASSSQQGAYSPLHF.

This sequence joins TRBV6-5 and TRBJ2-7; no reliable D call. Germline CDR1 MNHEY, CDR2 SVGAGI. Deletions cut 0 bases from V and 7 bases from J, with 4 bases between. The length of the CDR3 is 11 residues. The CDR3 spells CASSYSREQYF. The CDR3 bases are TGTGCCAGCAGTTACTCGAGGGAGCAGTACTTC.

This clone was recorded once. The chain employs TRBV5-1 and TRBJ2-2; no definite D call. CDR1 and CDR2 (germline): SGHRS, YFSETQ. V was shortened by 0 bases and J by 4 bases, with 7 bases between the two germline ends. This CDR3 has 14 amino acids. CDR3 nucleotides: TGCGCCAGCAGCTTGGCTCCGGGCACCGGGGAGCTGTTTTTT. Residues: CASSLAPGTGELFF.

This sequence joins TRBV7-9 and TRBJ1-2, with D uncertain. The CDR3 has 14 residues. Looked up from germline, CDR1 is SEHNR and CDR2 is FQNEAQ (reference sequence). Trimming shortened V by 5 bases and J by 3 bases, and 13 bases separated the two germline ends. CDR3 bases: TGTGCCAGCAGCCCGATCCATGGAGACTATGGCTACACCTTC. Protein product: CASSPIHGDYGYTF.

This CDR3 reads CASSYSPPGQAYEQYF. In nucleotides, the CDR3 is TGTGCCAGCAGTTACTCCCCACCAGGACAGGCCTACGAGCAGTACTTC. The rearrangement uses TRBV6-5 and TRBJ2-7, with TRBD1 matching 7 bases. Germline V lookup: CDR1 MNHEY, CDR2 SVGAGI. The CDR3 covers 16 residues. V dropped 0 bases and J dropped 2; count of bases not matched to a gene: 7.

The CDR3 loop is CASSLGTRAEQFF. CDR3 coding DNA: TGTGCCAGCAGTTTGGGTACTAGGGCTGAGCAGTTCTTC. The chain carries TRBV27 and TRBJ2-1, with D tentatively TRBD2 (5 bases). Germline V gene lookup returns CDR1 MNHEY and CDR2 SMNVEV (reference sequence). Trimming removed 3 bases at V and 9 bases at J, with 12 bases between. The CDR3 loop spans 13 amino acids.

J is TRBJ2-1 and V is TRBV19, with TRBD2 matching 11 bases. The CDR3 has 16 amino acids. The germline V gene encodes CDR1 LNHDA and CDR2 SQIVND (reference sequence). The V gene end was trimmed by 4 bases and the J gene end by 6 bases; junction bases not matched to a gene: 8. The CDR3 here is CASSRTRGLAVNEQFF. For the CDR3, the DNA is TGTGCCAGTAGTAGAACACGGGGACTAGCGGTCAATGAGCAGTTCTTC.

This clone was observed a single time. This chain uses TRBV7-9 with TRBJ2-1; D possibly corresponds to TRBD1 (6 bases). With 0 bases removed from V and 6 bases from J, the gap between germline ends came to 9 bases. CDR1 SEHNR and CDR2 FQNEAQ come from the germline V gene (reference sequence). The CDR3 is 14 amino acids. The CDR3 protein is CASSLASGVNEQFF. The CDR3 DNA is TGTGCCAGCAGCTTAGCCTCAGGGGTCAATGAGCAGTTCTTC.

This chain uses TRBV3-1 (or the pseudogene TRBV3-2) with TRBJ2-3; D gene unclear. CDR1 and CDR2 from the germline V gene are LGHDT and YNNKEL (reference sequence). This CDR3 comprises 14 residues. The germline V and J ends were trimmed by 4 bases and 4 bases, with 12 bases remaining between them. CDR3 nucleotides: TGTGCCAGCAGCCTCTCTCTGACCTCAGATACGCAGTATTTT. Translating it yields CASSLSLTSDTQYF.

This sequence joins TRBV7-9 and TRBJ2-3; D may be TRBD2 (6 bases). The CDR3 has 14 residues. V was pared by 5 bases and J by 4 bases, with 13 bases between. Germline CDR1 reads SEHNR; CDR2 reads FQNEAQ (reference sequence). CDR3 coding DNA: TGTGCCAGCAGCCAGACTAGTATTCCAGATACGCAGTATTTT. Translated: CASSQTSIPDTQYF.

This chain links TRBV10-1 with TRBJ2-5; D remains ambiguous. V gave up 1 base and J gave up 2 bases, with 5 bases separating them. There are 13 residues in the CDR3. Per the germline V gene, CDR1 is WNHNN and CDR2 is SYGVQD (reference sequence). This CDR3 is CASSEFEQETQYF. The CDR3 DNA sequence: TGCGCCAGCAGTGAGTTTGAACAAGAGACCCAGTACTTC.

The CDR3 spells CASSLFGTSGSRDEQFF. CDR3 nucleotide sequence: TGCGCCAGCAGCTTGTTCGGGACTAGCGGGAGTAGGGATGAGCAGTTCTTC. V gene TRBV5-1 combines with J gene TRBJ2-1; 14 bases map to TRBD2. V dropped 1 base and J dropped 8; count of bases not matched to a gene: 8. Per the germline V gene, CDR1 is SGHRS and CDR2 is YFSETQ. The CDR3 contains 17 residues. Drawing the rest from reference TRBV5-1 and TRBJ2-1, the complete variable domain is KAGVTQTPRYLIKTRGQQVTLSCSPISGHRSVSWYQQTPGQGLQFLFEYFSETQRNKGNFPGRFSGRQFSNSRSEMNVSTLELGDSALYLCASSLFGTSGSRDEQFFGPGTRLTVL.

This chain connects TRBV6-5 to TRBJ1-1, with 7 bases identical to TRBD1. In germline, CDR1 is MNHEY, CDR2 SVGAGI. CDR3 length: 14 residues. V dropped 6 bases and J dropped 1; count of bases not matched to a gene: 5. The CDR3 reads CASSSGQTNTEAFF. The CDR3 bases are TGTGCCAGCAGCTCGGGACAGACGAACACTGAAGCTTTCTTT.

The chain uses TRBV9 and TRBJ2-7, with 7 bases that match TRBD2. The CDR3 sequence is 17 residues long. Germline-derived CDR1 and CDR2 are SGDLS and YYNGEE. V lost 2 bases, J lost 7 bases, and 18 bases stayed unmatched. The CDR3 DNA reads as TGTGCCAGCAGCGTCGGAGGCCAGCGGGGCCCCGGGGGGGAGCAGTACTTC. It is translated as CASSVGGQRGPGGEQYF.